A selection of T cell receptor beta chains follows, all from one sample in a study of OX40 agonist ivuxolimab in advanced cancers. Generated by immunoSEQ multiplex PCR, the TCRdb table keeps only in-frame clones and is missing some. The table includes under 85,000 clones, 85% detected once. The sequencing used CD4+ or CD8+ T cells sorted from blood, collected in a trial of the OX40 agonist ivuxolimab. The receptors come from an adult with an advanced solid tumor such as melanoma, head and neck, liver or kidney cancer. Each CDR3 is given with its conserved first and last residue. Fields, in order: CDR3 length, D gene, clone size, V gene, J gene, CDR3 protein, CDR3 DNA. A D gene is named only where the DNA matches it firmly. For some rows the clone size is stated as once, few or many, or as a class when expanded; others skip it.

CDR3 length: 14; D gene: -; clone size: few; V gene: TRBV19; J gene: TRBJ2-7; CDR3 protein: CASSMTLFSYEQYF; CDR3 DNA: TGTGCCAGTAGTATGACTCTCTTCTCCTACGAGCAGTACTTC
CDR3 length: 15; D gene: -; clone size: -; V gene: TRBV30; J gene: TRBJ1-6; CDR3 protein: CAWSVLQGYNSPLHF; CDR3 DNA: TGTGCCTGGAGTGTTCTGCAGGGATATAATTCACCCCTCCACTTT
CDR3 length: 15; D gene: -; clone size: few; V gene: TRBV27; J gene: TRBJ1-5; CDR3 protein: CASREAGHPNQPQHF; CDR3 DNA: TGTGCCAGCAGGGAGGCGGGACACCCCAATCAGCCCCAGCATTTT
CDR3 length: 12; D gene: -; clone size: -; V gene: TRBV11-2; J gene: TRBJ2-7; CDR3 protein: CASSPTNYEQYF; CDR3 DNA: TGTGCCAGCAGCCCGACGAACTACGAGCAGTACTTC
CDR3 length: 14; D gene: -; clone size: once; V gene: TRBV10-1; J gene: TRBJ1-1; CDR3 protein: CASSGTLGRTEAFF; CDR3 DNA: TGCGCCAGCAGTGGGACACTGGGGAGGACTGAAGCTTTCTTT
CDR3 length: 15; D gene: -; clone size: few; V gene: TRBV5-8; J gene: TRBJ1-4; CDR3 protein: CASSFRGNSNEKLFF; CDR3 DNA: TGTGCCAGCAGCTTTCGGGGGAACTCGAATGAAAAACTGTTTTTT
CDR3 length: 12; D gene: TRBD1; clone size: -; V gene: TRBV6-5; J gene: TRBJ1-5; CDR3 protein: CASGQGNQPQHF; CDR3 DNA: TGTGCCAGCGGACAGGGGAATCAGCCCCAGCATTTT
CDR3 length: 17; D gene: TRBD1; clone size: -; V gene: TRBV18; J gene: TRBJ1-4; CDR3 protein: CASSPGDRGIKGEKLFF; CDR3 DNA: TGTGCCAGCTCACCTGGGGACAGGGGGATCAAAGGTGAAAAACTGTTTTTT
CDR3 length: 14; D gene: -; clone size: -; V gene: TRBV19; J gene: TRBJ1-5; CDR3 protein: CASSWREGDQPQHF; CDR3 DNA: TGTGCCAGTAGTTGGAGGGAAGGCGATCAGCCCCAGCATTTT
CDR3 length: 12; D gene: -; clone size: few; V gene: TRBV28; J gene: TRBJ1-6; CDR3 protein: CATDAGDSPLHF; CDR3 DNA: TGTGCCACCGATGCAGGGGATTCACCCCTCCACTTT
CDR3 length: 15; D gene: -; clone size: -; V gene: TRBV5-8; J gene: TRBJ2-1; CDR3 protein: CASSKLGSSYNEQFF; CDR3 DNA: TGTGCCAGTTCTAAACTAGGCAGCTCCTACAATGAGCAGTTCTTC
CDR3 length: 11; D gene: -; clone size: -; V gene: TRBV5-1; J gene: TRBJ2-5; CDR3 protein: CASSLNEAQYF; CDR3 DNA: TGCGCCAGCAGCTTGAACGAGGCCCAGTACTTC
CDR3 length: 15; D gene: -; clone size: -; V gene: TRBV11-2; J gene: TRBJ2-3; CDR3 protein: CASSPSDRSTDTQYF; CDR3 DNA: TGTGCCAGCAGCCCATCGGACAGAAGCACAGATACGCAGTATTTT
CDR3 length: 14; D gene: TRBD1; clone size: once; V gene: TRBV6-5; J gene: TRBJ2-4; CDR3 protein: CASSKTGAKNIQYF; CDR3 DNA: TGTGCCAGCAGCAAGACAGGGGCCAAAAACATTCAGTACTTC
CDR3 length: 15; D gene: -; clone size: -; V gene: TRBV5-1; J gene: TRBJ1-1; CDR3 protein: CASSLDKRGDTEAFF; CDR3 DNA: TGCGCCAGCAGCTTAGACAAACGAGGTGACACTGAAGCTTTCTTT
CDR3 length: 15; D gene: -; clone size: -; V gene: TRBV5-4; J gene: TRBJ1-6; CDR3 protein: CASSSRDTYNSPLHF; CDR3 DNA: TGTGCCAGCAGCTCCCGGGACACCTATAATTCACCCCTCCACTTT
CDR3 length: 15; D gene: -; clone size: -; V gene: TRBV7-9; J gene: TRBJ2-3; CDR3 protein: CASSLDLSTADTQYF; CDR3 DNA: TGTGCCAGCAGCTTAGATTTATCAACGGCAGATACGCAGTATTTT
CDR3 length: 13; D gene: TRBD1; clone size: -; V gene: TRBV19; J gene: TRBJ1-2; CDR3 protein: CASNRQGPGGYTF; CDR3 DNA: TGTGCCAGTAACCGACAGGGGCCCGGTGGCTACACCTTC
CDR3 length: 12; D gene: -; clone size: -; V gene: TRBV10-3; J gene: TRBJ2-3; CDR3 protein: CAIMSGTDTQYF; CDR3 DNA: TGTGCCATCATGAGCGGCACAGATACGCAGTATTTT
CDR3 length: 13; D gene: -; clone size: -; V gene: TRBV27; J gene: TRBJ1-4; CDR3 protein: CASRTRINEKLFF; CDR3 DNA: TGTGCCAGCAGGACCCGGATTAATGAAAAACTGTTTTTT
CDR3 length: 11; D gene: TRBD2; clone size: -; V gene: TRBV30; J gene: TRBJ2-7; CDR3 protein: CASRLAGDQYF; CDR3 DNA: TGTGCCTCGAGACTAGCGGGAGATCAGTACTTC
CDR3 length: 13; D gene: TRBD1; clone size: -; V gene: TRBV7-2; J gene: TRBJ2-7; CDR3 protein: CASSLAGGNEQYF; CDR3 DNA: TGTGCCAGCAGCTTAGCAGGGGGCAACGAGCAGTACTTC
CDR3 length: 15; D gene: -; clone size: few; V gene: TRBV6-6; J gene: TRBJ2-7; CDR3 protein: CASSYSSGAPVEQYF; CDR3 DNA: TGTGCCAGCAGTTACTCGTCGGGGGCCCCGGTGGAGCAGTACTTC
CDR3 length: 12; D gene: TRBD1; clone size: -; V gene: TRBV10-3; J gene: TRBJ1-2; CDR3 protein: CAISGTGDGYTF; CDR3 DNA: TGTGCCATCAGTGGGACAGGGGATGGCTACACCTTC
CDR3 length: 14; D gene: -; clone size: -; V gene: TRBV5-4; J gene: TRBJ2-5; CDR3 protein: CASSQTGTEETQYF; CDR3 DNA: TGTGCCAGCAGCCAAACCGGGACTGAAGAGACCCAGTACTTC
CDR3 length: 15; D gene: -; clone size: -; V gene: TRBV9; J gene: TRBJ1-2; CDR3 protein: CASSKRRGENYGYTF; CDR3 DNA: TGTGCCAGCAGCAAACGGAGGGGCGAAAACTATGGCTACACCTTC
CDR3 length: 15; D gene: -; clone size: -; V gene: TRBV10-1; J gene: TRBJ2-3; CDR3 protein: CASSDSERQADTQYF; CDR3 DNA: TGCGCCAGCAGTGATTCGGAGCGGCAGGCAGATACGCAGTATTTT
CDR3 length: 13; D gene: -; clone size: -; V gene: TRBV28; J gene: TRBJ2-7; CDR3 protein: CASSPTGSYEQYF; CDR3 DNA: TGTGCCAGCAGTCCCACGGGCTCCTACGAGCAGTACTTC
CDR3 length: 15; D gene: -; clone size: -; V gene: TRBV4-1; J gene: TRBJ2-5; CDR3 protein: CASSQGQRSQETQYF; CDR3 DNA: TGCGCCAGCAGCCAAGGTCAGCGCTCCCAAGAGACCCAGTACTTC
CDR3 length: 18; D gene: TRBD1; clone size: -; V gene: TRBV5-1; J gene: TRBJ1-1; CDR3 protein: CASSPGTASLYLNTEAFF; CDR3 DNA: TGCGCCAGCAGCCCCGGGACAGCCTCCCTCTATTTGAACACTGAAGCTTTCTTT
CDR3 length: 17; D gene: -; clone size: -; V gene: TRBV5-1; J gene: TRBJ2-6; CDR3 protein: CASSLGSASSGANVLTF; CDR3 DNA: TGCGCCAGCAGCTTGGGTTCAGCCAGCTCTGGGGCCAACGTCCTGACTTTC
CDR3 length: 13; D gene: -; clone size: -; V gene: TRBV29-1; J gene: TRBJ1-5; CDR3 protein: CSVGLTRDQPQHF; CDR3 DNA: TGCAGCGTAGGACTCACCCGGGATCAGCCCCAGCATTTT
CDR3 length: 15; D gene: -; clone size: -; V gene: TRBV6-5; J gene: TRBJ1-4; CDR3 protein: CASSPRGSGYEKLFF; CDR3 DNA: TGTGCCAGCAGTCCGAGGGGGTCCGGATATGAAAAACTGTTTTTT
CDR3 length: 11; D gene: -; clone size: -; V gene: TRBV20-1; J gene: TRBJ2-3; CDR3 protein: CSAARRDTQYF; CDR3 DNA: TGCAGTGCCGCTAGGCGGGATACGCAGTATTTT
CDR3 length: 13; D gene: TRBD1; clone size: -; V gene: TRBV6-5; J gene: TRBJ1-1; CDR3 protein: CASLDRVNTEAFF; CDR3 DNA: TGTGCCAGCCTGGACAGGGTTAACACTGAAGCTTTCTTT
CDR3 length: 15; D gene: -; clone size: -; V gene: TRBV5-1; J gene: TRBJ2-2; CDR3 protein: CASSLTGTNTGELFF; CDR3 DNA: TGCGCCAGCAGCTTGACAGGGACGAACACCGGGGAGCTGTTTTTT
CDR3 length: 15; D gene: TRBD1; clone size: -; V gene: TRBV5-1; J gene: TRBJ1-2; CDR3 protein: CASSLVGQGEGGYTF; CDR3 DNA: TGCGCCAGCAGCTTGGTGGGACAGGGAGAAGGTGGCTACACCTTC
CDR3 length: 17; D gene: -; clone size: -; V gene: TRBV9; J gene: TRBJ1-3; CDR3 protein: CASSVGKGPSSGNTIYF; CDR3 DNA: TGTGCCAGCAGCGTAGGAAAGGGCCCAAGCTCTGGAAACACCATATATTTT
CDR3 length: 13; D gene: -; clone size: -; V gene: TRBV7-9; J gene: TRBJ1-4; CDR3 protein: CASSLVGREKLFF; CDR3 DNA: TGTGCCAGCAGCTTAGTCGGTCGTGAAAAACTGTTTTTT
CDR3 length: 18; D gene: -; clone size: -; V gene: TRBV19; J gene: TRBJ1-1; CDR3 protein: CASSIYRGSVRQDTEAFF; CDR3 DNA: TGTGCCAGTAGTATTTATCGGGGATCGGTCAGGCAGGACACTGAAGCTTTCTTT
CDR3 length: 15; D gene: -; clone size: -; V gene: TRBV18; J gene: TRBJ2-7; CDR3 protein: CASSPTWTVSYEQYF; CDR3 DNA: TGTGCCAGCTCACCTACCTGGACAGTCTCCTACGAGCAGTACTTC
CDR3 length: 15; D gene: -; clone size: -; V gene: TRBV6-5; J gene: TRBJ1-3; CDR3 protein: CASSYRQSSGNTIYF; CDR3 DNA: TGTGCCAGCAGTTACAGGCAGAGCTCTGGAAACACCATATATTTT
CDR3 length: 14; D gene: -; clone size: -; V gene: TRBV4-3; J gene: TRBJ1-3; CDR3 protein: CASSQKHPENTIYF; CDR3 DNA: TGCGCCAGCAGCCAAAAACATCCGGAAAACACCATATATTTT
CDR3 length: 13; D gene: -; clone size: -; V gene: TRBV5-1; J gene: TRBJ1-6; CDR3 protein: CASREDGNSPLHF; CDR3 DNA: TGCGCCAGCAGGGAGGACGGGAATTCACCCCTCCACTTT
CDR3 length: 12; D gene: -; clone size: -; V gene: TRBV2; J gene: TRBJ1-2; CDR3 protein: CASSTQGDGYTF; CDR3 DNA: TGTGCCAGCAGTACACAGGGCGATGGCTACACCTTC
CDR3 length: 16; D gene: -; clone size: -; V gene: TRBV7-9; J gene: TRBJ1-1; CDR3 protein: CASSLGLGERYTEAFF; CDR3 DNA: TGTGCCAGCAGCTTAGGGTTGGGGGAGAGGTACACTGAAGCTTTCTTT
CDR3 length: 15; D gene: -; clone size: -; V gene: TRBV18; J gene: TRBJ1-1; CDR3 protein: CASSPGASGNTEAFF; CDR3 DNA: TGTGCCAGCTCACCAGGAGCCTCGGGGAACACTGAAGCTTTCTTT
CDR3 length: 16; D gene: TRBD2; clone size: -; V gene: TRBV7-3; J gene: TRBJ2-3; CDR3 protein: CASSLLAGGPADTQYF; CDR3 DNA: TGTGCCAGCAGCTTACTAGCGGGAGGGCCAGCGGATACGCAGTATTTT
CDR3 length: 17; D gene: -; clone size: -; V gene: TRBV5-1; J gene: TRBJ1-2; CDR3 protein: CASSSENPYRVSYGYTF; CDR3 DNA: TGCGCCAGCAGCTCGGAAAATCCTTACAGGGTCTCCTATGGCTACACCTTC
CDR3 length: 13; D gene: -; clone size: -; V gene: TRBV4-1; J gene: TRBJ2-1; CDR3 protein: CASSQDNRDEQFF; CDR3 DNA: TGCGCCAGCAGCCAAGATAACAGGGATGAGCAGTTCTTC
CDR3 length: 14; D gene: -; clone size: -; V gene: TRBV28; J gene: TRBJ1-1; CDR3 protein: CASKSAGSDTEAFF; CDR3 DNA: TGTGCCAGCAAAAGCGCCGGTTCGGACACTGAAGCTTTCTTT
CDR3 length: 13; D gene: -; clone size: -; V gene: TRBV9; J gene: TRBJ2-2; CDR3 protein: CASTRSNTGELFF; CDR3 DNA: TGTGCCAGCACACGATCGAACACCGGGGAGCTGTTTTTT
CDR3 length: 15; D gene: -; clone size: -; V gene: TRBV28; J gene: TRBJ1-3; CDR3 protein: CASTPEVTLGNTIYF; CDR3 DNA: TGTGCCAGCACTCCAGAGGTAACATTGGGAAACACCATATATTTT
CDR3 length: 13; D gene: -; clone size: -; V gene: TRBV27; J gene: TRBJ1-6; CDR3 protein: CASKDSYNSPLHF; CDR3 DNA: TGTGCCAGCAAGGACTCCTATAATTCACCCCTCCACTTT
CDR3 length: 14; D gene: -; clone size: -; V gene: TRBV6-1; J gene: TRBJ1-5; CDR3 protein: CASSGEYSNQPQHF; CDR3 DNA: TGTGCCAGCAGTGGGGAGTATAGCAATCAGCCCCAGCATTTT
CDR3 length: 11; D gene: -; clone size: -; V gene: TRBV10-3; J gene: TRBJ1-1; CDR3 protein: CAIGGLTEAFF; CDR3 DNA: TGTGCCATCGGGGGCCTCACTGAAGCTTTCTTT
CDR3 length: 14; D gene: -; clone size: -; V gene: TRBV5-1; J gene: TRBJ1-4; CDR3 protein: CASSPGATNEKLFF; CDR3 DNA: TGCGCCAGCAGCCCGGGAGCAACTAATGAAAAACTGTTTTTT